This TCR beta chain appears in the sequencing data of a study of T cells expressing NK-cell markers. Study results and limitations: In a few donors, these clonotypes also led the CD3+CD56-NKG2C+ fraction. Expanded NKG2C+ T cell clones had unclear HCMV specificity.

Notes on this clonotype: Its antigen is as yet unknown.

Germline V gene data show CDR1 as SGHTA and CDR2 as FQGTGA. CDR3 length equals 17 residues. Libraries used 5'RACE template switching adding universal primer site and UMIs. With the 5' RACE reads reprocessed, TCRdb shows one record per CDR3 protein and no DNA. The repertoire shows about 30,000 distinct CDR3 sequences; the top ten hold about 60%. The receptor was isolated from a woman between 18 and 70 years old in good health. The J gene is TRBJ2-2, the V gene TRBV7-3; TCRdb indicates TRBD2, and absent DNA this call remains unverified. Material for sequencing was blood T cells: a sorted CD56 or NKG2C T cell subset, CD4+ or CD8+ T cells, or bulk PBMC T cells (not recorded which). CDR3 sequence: CASSLHLDDGGTGELFF.